This T cell receptor beta chain was observed in a study of cytomegalovirus exposure and HLA in healthy donors. 60 Vbeta and 13 Jbeta primers were used in PCR. The assay was immunoSEQ multiplex PCR, and TCRdb's table has in-frame clones only and misses some. The sample has 75,000 to 90,000 clones, 65% to 80% seen once. Germline-derived CDR1 and CDR2 are SGHTA and FQGTGA. CDR3 length: 16 amino acids. The trim removed 5 bases at V and 2 bases at J, leaving 7 bases unmatched. The donors were healthy bone marrow donors. The clonotype was recovered from a man aged 55 to 69 in good health and CMV-seronegative. The sequenced sample consisted of PBMCs. The chain has TRBV7-3 and TRBJ2-1; 9 bases are shared with TRBD2. This CDR3 reads CASSPTLAGTYNEQFF. CDR3 DNA: TGTGCCAGCAGCCCAACGCTAGCGGGGACCTACAATGAGCAGTTCTTC.